The TCR beta chain described here comes from a study of Graves' ophthalmopathy and Graves' hyperthyroidism. Per the germline V gene, CDR1 is SGHDT and CDR2 is YYEEEE. The junction had 15 bases not matched to a gene; V was cut back by 4 bases and J by 1 base. The CDR3 runs to 18 residues. Amplifying from RNA transcripts, the study obtained TCR beta CDR3 regions. Second-round multiplex PCR came after a first-round RT-PCR that employed HTBI primers. TCRdb analysed the multiplex PCR reads with MiXCR anew, one entry per CDR3 protein. The repertoire holds approximately 540,000 distinct CDR3 sequences, with approximately 37% as singletons.

V gene TRBV5-6 combines with J gene TRBJ2-7, with 9 bases fitting TRBD1. The TCR originated in an adult man with Graves' hyperthyroidism. Sequenced input: peripheral blood or thyroid tissue (not recorded which). CDR3 nucleotides: TGTGCCAGCAGCCACCCCGGGACAGGGAGCGGCTTATCCTACGAGCAGTACTTC. Encoded protein: CASSHPGTGSGLSYEQYF.